Below, one T cell receptor beta chain is given with its context. The data stem from a study of T-cell reconstitution after alpha-beta-depleted transplantation in children. V was pared by 3 bases and J by 8 bases, with 13 bases between. This CDR3 region has 13 residues. Germline V gene sequence: CDR1 LGHNA, CDR2 YNFKEQ. Unique molecular identifiers were built into the TCRbeta library. Via MiXCR, TCRdb re-called the PCR reads, giving one row per CDR3 protein. The data hold about 600,000 distinct CDR3 sequences, with over 9.5% observed a single time. This clonotype was obtained from a human donor who donated a stem cell graft to a child with acute myeloid leukemia. The V gene is TRBV4-2, the J gene TRBJ1-2; D is unclear. This specimen was PBMCs from the stem cell graft donor, taken from the stem cell graft. The CDR3 DNA is TGTGCCAGCAGCCAGGCCCCAGGTTTGGGCTACACCTTC. As protein: CASSQAPGLGYTF.